Reported below is one T cell receptor beta chain. This clonotype was detected many times. Its cognate antigen has yet to be identified. Per-base quality was not reported, and no clone a single base away is much larger than it. This record comes from a study of T cells in Graves' hyperthyroidism and ophthalmopathy (dated by TCRdb to 2018 to 2020). Context from the whole study: Peripheral blood was collected at initial diagnosis, before any treatment. An independent validation cohort of fewer than 20 hyperthyroidism patients and 17 patients who later progressed to ophthalmopathy tested prospective prediction of ophthalmopathy. To identify distinguishing TCR V-J signatures, a discovery cohort of some 100 patients was used, comprising 43 with Graves' ophthalmopathy and approximately 58 with stable Graves' hyperthyroidism. Thyroid tissue and blood T-cell repertoires from roughly six Graves' hyperthyroidism patients were also compared in the study. The 75 to 100 discovery patients were randomly split 7:3 into training and test sets. According to the paper, TCR Vbeta CDR3 sequencing was carried out on around 140 peripheral blood samples, which came from under 50 ophthalmopathy, around 74 hyperthyroidism and about 17 progressor patients. After blood sampling, hyperthyroidism patients were treated with methimazole at a starting dose of 30 mg daily, and ophthalmopathy patients were treated with high-dose intravenous methylprednisolone. Overall study results and their limits: Most expanded thyroid clonotypes (frequency above 0.001) were also found in blood, which suggests that blood repertoires may mirror thyroid immune responses. Sample size was not statistically predetermined, and investigators were not blinded to group allocation. A model built on a 13 V-J signature distinguished ophthalmopathy from stable hyperthyroidism, reaching around 88% sensitivity and about 81% specificity in cross-validation and 80%/75% in testing. During validation, the model predicted progression to ophthalmopathy a median of roughly six months ahead of onset, with more than 55% sensitivity and about 75% specificity.

V lost 0 bases and J lost 10 bases; the stretch between them is 20 bases long. The germline V gene specifies SGHDT as CDR1 and YYEEEE as CDR2. Its CDR3 holds 17 amino acids, cysteine through phenylalanine. This entry keeps only the CDR3 DNA: 51 bases, framed from base 1. The TCR beta CDR3 regions were amplified from the RNA transcripts. The first round of RT-PCR for the TCR CDR3 was performed with the HTBI primer set and the Qiagen OneStep RT-PCR kit. A second multiplex PCR round built the libraries, followed by size selection and purification. The libraries were sequenced on an Illumina HiSeq2000 using paired-end 100 bp reads. As for the original processing: SOAPnuke was used to process the raw data, throwing out any read that contained adapters or uncalled bases, had a mean Phred below 15, or lacked an exact constant-primer or identifier match. High-quality paired reads were merged with COPE v1.2.5, and unique nucleotide sequences were defined as clonotypes. MiTCR v1.1 was used to align clonotypes to the IMGT TRBV, TRBD and TRBJ reference segments. Analysis was restricted to V-J combinations with a frequency above 0.0001, which covered just over 98% of repertoires. A TCS score was defined as the ratio between F50 (clonal expansion) and ExV (chaos), using BLOSUM62-based TCRdist between CDR3 peptides within each V-J. Welch's t-statistics and random forest reduced roughly 500 V-J features to roughly 13, which were used in a naive Bayes classifier (R e1071). In TCRdb, the public reads were trimmed at Q25 with fastp and aligned with MiXCR, with productive beta chains retained. Every CDR3 protein is listed once, alongside the most common genes and DNA of its rows. The V and J calls here are based on TCRdb, not the publication. This sample comprises around 600,000 distinct CDR3 sequences, 15% to 18% of them detected only once. Of the sample, around 7.5% is held by the ten largest clones.

Graves' hyperthyroidism was defined as stable when no progression to ophthalmopathy occurred over 18 months of follow-up. The hyperthyroidism patients were between 18 and 65 years old and newly diagnosed, with a disease duration of less than 2 months. Patients with uncontrolled infections, other autoimmune diseases, pregnancy or lactation were excluded. Diagnoses were established on the basis of clinical symptoms, serum thyroxine and TRAb, thyroid ultrasound, and orbital computed tomography. PBMCs were separated from 8 to 10 ml of fresh peripheral blood using Ficoll-Paque density gradient centrifugation. Total RNA was extracted with Trizol reagent, and quality was checked on an Agilent 2100 Bioanalyzer.

The specimen was blood. The chain was built from TRBV5-6 and TRBJ1-6; the D region possibly corresponds to TRBD1 (5 bases align). This TCR was recovered from a woman aged 30 to 39 with Graves' hyperthyroidism. The CDR3 protein is CASSLDGGRGGWSPLHF. The nucleotide sequence reads as follows: TGTGCCAGCAGCTTGGACGGAGGAAGGGGTGGGTGGTCACCCCTCCACTTT.